This entry features one T cell receptor beta chain sequence. The sample comes from a study of blood T cell repertoires in COVID-19. The CDR3 spans 16 residues. J lost 2 bases, V lost 1 base, and 7 bases had no gene match. CDR1 LGHDT and CDR2 YNNKEL come from the germline V gene (reference sequence). Clones were read by immunoSEQ multiplex PCR, and TCRdb kept only the in-frame ones, dropping some. This table holds 90,000 to 100,000 clones, 80% to 85% found once. The source of this sequence is a man between 65 and 79 years old with active or convalescent COVID-19. Sample: peripheral blood. This sequence joins TRBV3-1 (or the pseudogene TRBV3-2) and TRBJ2-5; TRBD1 matches at 7 bases. The CDR3, as DNA: TGTGCCAGCAGCCAAGTCCGGGGCAGGGGGCAAGAGACCCAGTACTTC. Its protein is CASSQVRGRGQETQYF.